This T cell receptor (beta chain) was documented in a study of cytomegalovirus exposure and HLA in healthy donors. The CDR3 has 18 amino acids. Germline loops: CDR1 SEHNR, CDR2 FQNEAQ (reference sequence). The J segment lost 6 bases and the V segment lost 0 bases, leaving 9 bases of the junction unmatched. Vbeta (60) and Jbeta (13) primers were used in the PCR. Libraries were prepared by immunoSEQ multiplex PCR; TCRdb keeps only in-frame clonotypes and omits some of them. The table lists 210,000 or so clones, almost 80% of them singletons. The gene calls are TRBV7-9 and TRBJ2-1; 12 positions agree with TRBD2. This sequence originates from a man younger than 35 in good health and CMV-seronegative. Sequencing used PBMCs. CDR3 DNA sequence: TGTGCCAGCAGCTTAGCGTGGTGGGCTAGCGGGGGGGCCAATGAGCAGTTCTTC. Translating it yields CASSLAWWASGGANEQFF.